A single sample is the source of the 29 T cell receptor beta chains below, sequenced in a study of cytomegalovirus exposure and HLA in healthy donors. The PCR had 60 Vbeta and 13 Jbeta primers. Libraries were prepared by immunoSEQ multiplex PCR; TCRdb keeps only in-frame clonotypes and omits some of them. The sample includes about 130,000 clones, around 78% of them seen just once. The specimen was PBMCs. The receptors shown here come from a man aged 60 to 69 in good health and CMV-seropositive.

The V and J genes are TRBV7-9 and TRBJ2-5; 7 positions agree with TRBD1. Germline CDR1 reads SEHNR; CDR2 reads FQNEAQ (reference sequence). This CDR3 is 16 amino acids long. V was pared by 2 bases and J by 2 bases, with 8 bases of the junction left unmatched. The CDR3 protein is CASSLIQGRGQETQYF. In DNA, the CDR3 is TGTGCCAGCAGCTTAATACAAGGCAGGGGGCAAGAGACCCAGTACTTC.

This rearrangement joins TRBV7-2 to TRBJ2-1; 7 bases are shared with TRBD1. V lost 5 bases to trimming and J lost 8 bases; unmatched junction nucleotides: 6. Germline-derived CDR1 and CDR2 are SGHTA and FQGNSA. The CDR3 has 13 amino acids. The CDR3 region has the DNA TGTGCCAGCAGCCGGACGAGGGGGCATGAGCAGTTCTTC. Residues: CASSRTRGHEQFF.

This sequence joins TRBV19 and TRBJ2-3; TRBD2 matches at 8 bases. Trimming took 6 bases from V and 2 from J; bases not matched to a gene: 7. Germline V gene lookup returns CDR1 LNHDA and CDR2 SQIVND (reference sequence). The CDR3 loop spans 15 amino acids. In nucleotides, the CDR3 is TGTGCCAGTAGCCTTACTAGCGGCTACACAGATACGCAGTATTTT. Translated, it gives CASSLTSGYTDTQYF.

The chain is built from TRBV10-3 and TRBJ2-2; D unresolved. V was shortened by 5 bases and J by 1 base, with 8 bases between the two germline ends. CDR1 and CDR2 (germline): ENHRY, SYGVKD. This CDR3 contains 14 residues. CDR3 amino acids: CAISLGGNTGELFF. The CDR3, as DNA: TGTGCCATCAGTCTAGGTGGGAACACCGGGGAGCTGTTTTTT.

The chain carries TRBV20-1 and TRBJ2-5, with D possibly being TRBD2 (6 bases). V was cut by 4 bases and J by 7 bases, with 10 bases left in between. Germline CDR1 and CDR2: DFQATT and SNEGSKA (reference sequence). The CDR3 runs to 11 residues. The CDR3 bases are TGCAGTGCTAACACCGGGGGGACCCAGTACTTC. Its protein product is CSANTGGTQYF.

The rearrangement uses TRBV6-1 and TRBJ1-2; no reliable D call. CDR1 is MNHNS, CDR2 SASEGT, per germline. This CDR3 is built from 14 residues. Trimming shortened V by 4 bases and J by 5 bases, and 14 bases separated the two germline ends. The CDR3 sequence is CASSVFEGEYGYTF. Here the CDR3 DNA reads TGTGCCAGCAGTGTCTTTGAGGGAGAGTATGGCTACACCTTC.

The chain has TRBV18 and TRBJ2-7; TRBD1 matches 7 bases. This CDR3 is 12 amino acids long. In germline, CDR1 is KGHSH, CDR2 LQKENI. V trimming: 5 bases; J trimming: 7 bases; junction bases outside the gene matches: 5. The chain's CDR3 is CASSKGAGEQYF. The CDR3 bases are TGTGCCAGCTCAAAGGGGGCAGGGGAGCAGTACTTC.

The chain combines TRBV5-1 with TRBJ1-1; D is possibly TRBD1 (5 bases). Trimming took off 2 bases at V and 9 bases at J, with 17 bases between the two ends. The CDR3 is 14 amino acids. In germline, CDR1 is SGHRS, CDR2 YFSETQ. The CDR3 spells CASSLVLGGTQAFF. The CDR3, as DNA: TGCGCCAGCAGCTTAGTCTTGGGGGGAACACAAGCTTTCTTT.

J is TRBJ1-2 and V is TRBV18; no reliable D call. The CDR3 runs 13 residues. Germline values: CDR1 KGHSH, CDR2 LQKENI. The ends were cut back, 2 bases at V and 2 bases at J, with 6 bases in the middle. CDR3 sequence (DNA): TGTGCCAGCTCACCAGACAAAAACTATGGCTACACCTTC. Protein: CASSPDKNYGYTF.

This clone was counted only a few times. V gene TRBV10-2 combines with J gene TRBJ1-4; TRBD1 matches 8 bases. Germline-derived CDR1 and CDR2 are WSHSY and SAAADI. V trimming: 6 bases; J trimming: 7 bases; junction bases outside the gene matches: 7. This CDR3 has 14 residues. CDR3: CASSARDRSEKLFF. CDR3 DNA sequence: TGCGCCAGCAGCGCTCGGGACAGGTCTGAAAAACTGTTTTTT.

This clone was picked up a small number of times. This chain joins TRBV5-1 and TRBJ1-1, with 11 bases identical to TRBD1. Germline CDR1 is SGHRS and CDR2 is YFSETQ. The CDR3 has 16 residues. The ends lost 0 bases at V and 5 bases at J; junction bases unmatched: 6. CDR3 sequence reads: CASSLAGQGVGTEAFF. In DNA, the CDR3 is TGCGCCAGCAGCTTGGCGGGACAGGGGGTGGGGACTGAAGCTTTCTTT.

CDR3 DNA sequence: TGTGCCATCAGCCCCTGGGAGTCAGGGAACACTGAAGCTTTCTTT. It yields the protein CAISPWESGNTEAFF. J is TRBJ1-1 and V is TRBV10-3; no clear D. V shed 6 bases and J shed 1 base, with 15 bases lying between them. CDR3 size: 15 residues. Germline V lookup: CDR1 ENHRY, CDR2 SYGVKD.

The gene calls are TRBV29-1 and TRBJ1-1; D might be TRBD1 (6 bases). Trimming took off 4 bases at V and 2 bases at J, with 14 bases between the two ends. This CDR3 is built from 14 residues. Looked up from germline, CDR1 is SQVTM and CDR2 is ANQGSEA. CDR3 sequence: CSVVPNRENTEAFF. DNA of the CDR3: TGCAGCGTTGTCCCGAACAGGGAAAACACTGAAGCTTTCTTT.

The rearrangement links TRBV2 to TRBJ2-2, with 9 bases aligning to TRBD1. Germline lookup yields CDR1 SNHLY and CDR2 FYNNEI. V shed 6 bases, J shed 6 bases, and the junction held 5 bases outside the gene matches. The CDR3 runs to 14 residues. CDR3 sequence reads: CASRGTGRAGELFF. The CDR3 DNA sequence: TGTGCCAGCAGGGGGACAGGGAGGGCCGGGGAGCTGTTTTTT. Combining the CDR3 with reference TRBV2 and TRBJ2-2 gives the whole variable domain EPEVTQTPSHQVTQMGQEVILRCVPISNHLYFYWYRQILGQKVEFLVSFYNNEISEKSEIFDDQFSVERPDGSNFTLKIRSTKLEDSAMYFCASRGTGRAGELFFGEGSRLTVL.

This clone was detected a few times. This sequence joins TRBV30 and TRBJ1-6; D is perhaps TRBD1 (5 bases). The CDR3 sequence is 14 residues long. Trimming stripped 3 bases from V and 7 bases from J, with 13 bases between. Germline lookup yields CDR1 GTSNPN and CDR2 SVGIG (reference sequence). The CDR3 reads CAWSKGFRNSPLHF. The CDR3 region has the DNA TGTGCCTGGAGCAAGGGGTTCCGGAATTCACCCCTCCACTTT. The full variable domain, in which reference TRBV30 and TRBJ1-6 provide the parts outside the CDR3, is SQTIHQWPATLVQPVGSPLSLECTVEGTSNPNLYWYRQAAGRGLQLLFYSVGIGQISSEVPQNLSASRPQDRQFILSSKKLLLSDSGFYLCAWSKGFRNSPLHFGNGTRLTVT.

The chain joins TRBV14 to TRBJ1-1, with D possibly TRBD1 on 5 matching bases. The V end lost 5 bases, the J end lost 4 bases, and 11 bases lay between the germline ends. The CDR3 totals 13 residues. Looked up from germline, CDR1 is SGHDN and CDR2 is FVKESK. The CDR3 reads CASSRGSPTEAFF. CDR3 nucleotides: TGTGCCAGCAGCAGGGGTTCGCCCACTGAAGCTTTCTTT.

The V call is TRBV6-1, the J call TRBJ2-7; D uncertain. CDR3 length equals 13 residues. Trimming took off 6 bases at V and 5 bases at J, with 14 bases between the two ends. The V gene's germline CDR1 is MNHNS and CDR2 SASEGT. The CDR3 DNA sequence: TGTGCCAGCAGCTCACGCGGAACCAACGAGCAGTACTTC. Protein: CASSSRGTNEQYF.

The chain employs TRBV10-1 and TRBJ2-3; possible D gene TRBD1, 6 bases. The CDR3 length is 15 residues. The V gene's germline CDR1 is WNHNN and CDR2 SYGVQD (reference sequence). V lost 3 bases and J lost 2, with 12 bases in between. CDR3 region: CASSDDRIVTDTQYF. CDR3 coding DNA: TGCGCCAGCAGTGACGACAGGATTGTCACAGATACGCAGTATTTT.

This clone showed up just once. J is TRBJ2-7 and V is TRBV5-4; 7 positions match TRBD1. Trimming at V came to 2 bases and at J to 2 bases, leaving 7 bases not matched to a gene. The CDR3 has 15 residues. Germline CDR1 SGHNT, CDR2 YYREEE (reference sequence). The CDR3 reads CASSLSRQGAYEQYF. The CDR3 DNA reads as TGTGCCAGCAGCTTATCCCGACAGGGAGCCTACGAGCAGTACTTC.

V usage is TRBV9 and J usage is TRBJ2-1, with 9 bases lining up with TRBD2. Per germline, CDR1 SGDLS and CDR2 YYNGEE. The CDR3 covers 17 residues. V trimming: 0 bases; J trimming: 6 bases; junction bases outside the gene matches: 10. CDR3 residues: CASSVAAGGGRSNEQFF. The CDR3 bases are TGTGCCAGCAGCGTAGCTGCGGGGGGGGGCCGGAGCAATGAGCAGTTCTTC.

V usage is TRBV9 and J usage is TRBJ2-5, with TRBD2 identical over 9 bases. The J call may be in error: the DNA end matches TRBJ2-7 better. Germline V gene lookup returns CDR1 SGDLS and CDR2 YYNGEE. The CDR3 loop spans 15 amino acids. The CDR3 DNA reads as TGTGCCAGCAGCGTAGTGGCCGCGGGGGGGCACGAGCAGTACTTC. The encoded protein is CASSVVAAGGHEQYF.

The V call is TRBV18, the J call TRBJ1-2; no reliable D call. Per the germline V gene, CDR1 is KGHSH and CDR2 is LQKENI. The V and J ends lost 5 bases and 4 bases respectively, with 8 bases between them. This CDR3 has 12 amino acids. CDR3 protein: CASSYTAYGYTF. The CDR3 DNA follows: TGTGCCAGCTCATATACAGCCTATGGCTACACCTTC.

In this sample, this clone turned up many times. The chain is built from TRBV6-5 and TRBJ1-2, with D possibly TRBD1 on 5 matching bases. The CDR3 is 15 residues long. Trimming removed 4 bases at V and 4 bases at J, with 16 bases between. Germline V gene data show CDR1 as MNHEY and CDR2 as SVGAGI. The CDR3 DNA follows: TGTGCCAGCAGTTTCCGACTGACAGTAGGCTATGGCTACACCTTC. Its translation is CASSFRLTVGYGYTF.

The CDR3 DNA reads as TGCGCCAGCAGCATGCCTAGGGGATCGAACACTGAAGCTTTCTTT. This codes for CASSMPRGSNTEAFF. The chain joins TRBV5-1 to TRBJ1-1; D perhaps matches TRBD1 (5 bases). V lost 4 bases and J lost 1, with 14 bases in between. The CDR3 consists of 15 residues. Germline loops: CDR1 SGHRS, CDR2 YFSETQ.

This chain connects TRBV28 to TRBJ2-7, with 7 nucleotides matching TRBD1. Germline lookup yields CDR1 MDHEN and CDR2 SYDVKM. Unmatched junction bases numbered 5, after V lost 1 base and J lost 2 bases. This CDR3 has 15 amino acids. CDR3 sequence: CASSLSTDRAYEQYF. DNA for the CDR3: TGTGCCAGCAGTTTATCAACCGACAGGGCCTACGAGCAGTACTTC.

The chain is built from TRBV20-1 and TRBJ2-5; D not resolved. The germline V gene has CDR1 DFQATT and CDR2 SNEGSKA (reference sequence). V lost 3 bases, J lost 2 bases, and 4 bases lay in between. This CDR3 spans 11 amino acids. The CDR3: CSASQQETQYF. In DNA, the CDR3 is TGCAGTGCTAGCCAACAAGAGACCCAGTACTTC.

The chain is built from TRBV13 and TRBJ2-1; 11 bases line up with TRBD2. Germline CDR1 is PRHDT and CDR2 is FYEKMQ (reference sequence). CDR3 size: 16 residues. The J segment lost 10 bases and the V segment lost 1 base, leaving 9 bases of the junction unmatched. The CDR3 coding sequence is TGTGCCAGCAGCTTAGTTATTAGCGGGGGGGCACGCGAGCAGTTCTTC. Residues: CASSLVISGGAREQFF.

V usage is TRBV11-2 and J usage is TRBJ2-2; a weak D match, TRBD2 (6 bases). CDR1 is SGHAT and CDR2 is FQNNGV in the germline V gene. There are 15 residues in the CDR3. V lost 3 bases and J lost 2, with 10 bases in between. CDR3 residues: CASSFGDFNTGELFF. The CDR3, as DNA: TGTGCCAGCAGCTTCGGGGACTTCAACACCGGGGAGCTGTTTTTT.

The V and J genes are TRBV7-9 and TRBJ2-7, with 9 bases aligning to TRBD1. Germline V gives CDR1 SEHNR, CDR2 FQNEAQ (reference sequence). The CDR3 runs 15 residues. The junction had 5 bases not matched to a gene; V was cut back by 3 bases and J by 2 bases. CDR3 residues: CASSLNRGLAYEQYF. DNA for the CDR3: TGTGCCAGCAGCTTGAACAGGGGGCTGGCCTACGAGCAGTACTTC. The whole variable domain, remainder taken from reference TRBV7-9 and TRBJ2-7, is DTGVSQNPRHKITKRGQNVTFRCDPISEHNRLYWYRQTLGQGPEFLTYFQNEAQLEKSRLLSDRFSAERPKGSFSTLEIQRTEQGDSAMYLCASSLNRGLAYEQYFGPGTRLTVT.